The next 25 T cell receptor beta chains were all read from a single sample in a study of T-cell memory formation after mild COVID-19 (dated by TCRdb to the early 2020s). The library was generated by 5' RACE. The instrument was an Illumina NovaSeq 6000. TCRdb's own reprocessing of the public reads used fastp at Q25 and MiXCR and kept productive beta chains. Merged by CDR3 protein, the rows form single entries marked with the most common genes and DNA. The sample yields over 250,000 distinct CDR3 sequences; 15% to 20% were counted once. Together, the top ten hold roughly 22% of the sample. Sequencing input: PBMCs or a T cell subset sorted from them (not recorded which). Receptors originate from a man between 18 and 29 years old who had mild COVID-19 (a few samples of this study predate the infection). The sample titles of this study are shuffled in the database, so cell type and time point are left out; the donor was told from shared clones.

The sample holds a few counts of this clonotype. The rearrangement uses TRBV5-4 and TRBJ2-2; D remains ambiguous. The CDR3 loop spans 12 amino acids. Germline CDR1 SGHNT, CDR2 YYREEE (reference sequence). Trimming took off 4 bases at V and 11 bases at J, with 12 bases between the two ends. CDR3 residues: CASSPKDDELFF. The CDR3 nucleotides read TGTGCCAGCAGCCCGAAGGATGACGAGCTGTTTTTT.

This clonotype was counted at least ten times. The chain combines TRBV20-1 with TRBJ2-2; TRBD2 is a possible D gene (7 bases). Trimming shortened V by 0 bases and J by 3 bases, and 17 bases separated the two germline ends. The germline V gene has CDR1 DFQATT and CDR2 SNEGSKA (reference sequence). The CDR3 loop spans 17 amino acids. The CDR3, as DNA: TGCAGTGCTAGAGACCCAGGGGCGGGGGCCCACACCGGGGAGCTGTTTTTT. Translation gives CSARDPGAGAHTGELFF.

This clonotype was recorded a few times. The chain carries TRBV6-5 and TRBJ2-3; 15 nucleotides line up with TRBD2. Germline V gives CDR1 MNHEY, CDR2 SVGAGI. V lost 5 bases, J lost 5 bases, and 5 bases stayed unmatched. This CDR3 is built from 16 residues. CDR3 amino acids: CASSRTSGGAGDTQYF. The CDR3 nucleotides read TGTGCCAGCAGTCGGACTAGCGGGGGGGCTGGAGATACGCAGTATTTT.

This clonotype was counted a few times. The chain's CDR3 is CASSQGLAGGLPQETQYF. In DNA form, the CDR3 reads TGCGCCAGCAGCCAAGGACTAGCGGGGGGCCTACCCCAAGAGACCCAGTACTTC. V usage is TRBV4-1 and J usage is TRBJ2-5; 13 nucleotides match TRBD2. Germline V CDR1 and CDR2: MGHRA, YSYEKL. The CDR3 has 18 amino acids. V trimming: 1 base; J trimming: 1 base; junction bases outside the gene matches: 6.

Many counts were recorded for this clonotype. V gene TRBV5-4 combines with J gene TRBJ2-1, with TRBD1 matching over 10 bases. Germline trimming cut 5 bases from V and 8 bases from J; bases unmatched to any gene: 13. CDR3 length equals 16 residues. Germline V gives CDR1 SGHNT, CDR2 YYREEE (reference sequence). CDR3 amino acids: CASSSLSGTGVDEQFF. The CDR3 DNA is TGTGCCAGCAGTTCCCTATCCGGGACAGGGGTGGATGAGCAGTTCTTC.

This sequence joins TRBV18 and TRBJ2-5; D unclear. Trimming left V 3 bases short and J 2 bases short, with 10 bases between. This CDR3 spans 14 amino acids. Germline assignment: CDR1 KGHSH and CDR2 LQKENI. The CDR3: CASSPLTPQETQYF. In DNA, the CDR3 is TGTGCCAGCTCACCTTTGACTCCGCAAGAGACCCAGTACTTC.

The chain recombines TRBV12-3 or TRBV12-4 with TRBJ1-2; TRBD1 might be the D (6 bases). The CDR3 is 14 residues long. V lost 5 bases, J lost 4 bases, and 14 bases lay in between. The CDR3 DNA follows: TGTGCCAGCAGTCCCACAGGGCTCGGCTATGGCTACACCTTC. Translation gives CASSPTGLGYGYTF.

This clonotype was observed at least ten times. The chain uses TRBV5-1 and TRBJ2-7; D is perhaps TRBD1 (6 bases). Germline CDR1 is SGHRS and CDR2 is YFSETQ. The V and J ends lost 4 bases and 2 bases respectively, with 16 bases between them. This CDR3 spans 15 amino acids. CDR3 coding DNA: TGCGCCAGCAGCCACGGGCCTCAGGGGACCTACGAGCAGTACTTC. Its protein is CASSHGPQGTYEQYF.

This clonotype was picked up a small number of times. This rearrangement joins TRBV7-3 to TRBJ2-6; unclear D gene. Germline V gene data show CDR1 as SGHTA and CDR2 as FQGTGA. CDR3 length equals 14 residues. V was trimmed by 5 bases and J by 0 bases, leaving 5 bases between them. The CDR3 nucleotides are TGTGCCAGCAGCCGAACCTCTGGGGCCAACGTCCTGACTTTC. Protein: CASSRTSGANVLTF.

The rearrangement links TRBV7-6 to TRBJ2-7; D not resolved. Germline lookup yields CDR1 SGHVS and CDR2 FNYEAQ. Trimming left V 0 bases short and J 7 bases short, with 7 bases between. CDR3 length equals 12 residues. CDR3 amino acids: CASSLAYREQYF. The CDR3 DNA is TGTGCCAGCAGCTTAGCCTACAGAGAGCAGTACTTC.

This clonotype occurred a few times. The J gene is TRBJ2-2, the V gene TRBV12-3 or TRBV12-4; D may be TRBD2 (6 bases). The CDR3 sequence is 14 residues long. Trimming took 6 bases from V and 5 from J, leaving 13 bases between them. The DNA of the CDR3 is TGTGCCAGCAGCCGGGACTCAACTACCGGGGAGCTGTTTTTT. It specifies CASSRDSTTGELFF.

The CDR3 sequence is CASSEAPGDYEQYV. CDR3 DNA: TGTGCCAGCAGTGAGGCCCCAGGGGACTACGAGCAGTACGTC. The chain recombines TRBV6-1 with TRBJ2-7; D is possibly TRBD1 (6 bases). V was clipped by 3 bases and J by 3 bases, with 12 bases between them. The CDR3 loop spans 14 amino acids. CDR1 and CDR2 from the germline V gene are MNHNS and SASEGT.

The gene calls are TRBV12-3 or TRBV12-4 and TRBJ2-7, with D possibly matching TRBD1 (7 bases). The CDR3 has 12 residues. Trimming cost V 6 bases and J 5 bases, with 11 bases left between them. The CDR3 loop is CASSTGEDEQYF. The CDR3 nucleotides are TGTGCCAGCAGCACAGGGGAGGACGAGCAGTACTTC.

This clonotype was counted many times. One end of the junction is discordant with germline, which a read error may explain. V usage is TRBV7-9 and J usage is TRBJ2-3; 10 bases align to TRBD2. Germline V gene data show CDR1 as SEHNR and CDR2 as FQNEAQ (reference sequence). The CDR3 runs 15 residues. CDR3 bases: TGTGCCAGCAGTTTAGCTAGCGGGGGTACAGATACGCAGTATTTT. Protein product: CASSLASGGTDTQYF.

This chain uses TRBV7-2 with TRBJ2-5; tentatively, D is TRBD2 (5 bases). V dropped 4 bases and J dropped 0 bases, with 12 bases sitting between them. CDR3 length: 15 residues. Germline CDR1 and CDR2: SGHTA and FQGNSA. The CDR3 coding sequence is TGTGCCAGCAGCTACGGTGGGAGACACCAAGAGACCCAGTACTTC. It codes for CASSYGGRHQETQYF. Full variable domain (outside the CDR3, taken from reference TRBV7-2 and TRBJ2-5): GAGVSQSPSNKVTEKGKDVELRCDPISGHTALYWYRQSLGQGLEFLIYFQGNSAPDKSGLPSDRFSAERTGGSVSTLTIQRTQQEDSAVYLCASSYGGRHQETQYFGPGTRLLVL.

V is TRBV29-1 and J is TRBJ2-5; 7 nucleotides align to TRBD2. Germline V gives CDR1 SQVTM, CDR2 ANQGSEA. The CDR3 has 16 amino acids. V trimming: 0 bases; J trimming: 5 bases; junction bases outside the gene matches: 12. The CDR3 is CSVEDPFLGGKETQYF. DNA of the CDR3: TGCAGCGTTGAAGATCCGTTCTTGGGGGGGAAGGAGACCCAGTACTTC.

This chain joins TRBV20-1 and TRBJ2-3, with TRBD2 identical over 11 bases. This CDR3 comprises 16 residues. Trimming cost V 3 bases and J 10 bases; bases outside gene matches: 15. Germline V CDR1 and CDR2: DFQATT, SNEGSKA (reference sequence). CDR3 in DNA: TGCAGTGCTAGTCGCACTAGCGGGGGCCCAGGGGCATCGCAGTATTTT. It codes for CSASRTSGGPGASQYF.

This clonotype was detected a few times. The J gene is TRBJ1-2, the V gene TRBV6-5; D might be TRBD1 (6 bases). CDR1 and CDR2 from the germline V gene are MNHEY and SVGAGI. The CDR3 covers 13 residues. V was cut by 5 bases and J by 7 bases, with 14 bases left in between. The CDR3 sequence is CASSPDRMSGYTF. The CDR3 nucleotides read TGTGCCAGCAGTCCCGACAGGATGAGTGGCTACACCTTC.

This clonotype was found many times. The chain carries TRBV27 and TRBJ2-1; unclear D gene. CDR1 and CDR2 from the germline V gene are MNHEY and SMNVEV (reference sequence). The CDR3 covers 13 residues. V shed 0 bases and J shed 10 bases, with 10 bases lying between them. The CDR3 DNA reads as TGTGCCAGCAGTTTATCCCCCCGATGGGAGCAGTTCTTC. It yields the protein CASSLSPRWEQFF.

The J gene is TRBJ2-1, the V gene TRBV6-6; 9 nucleotides line up with TRBD2. Germline V gives CDR1 MNHNY, CDR2 SVGAGI (reference sequence). V was clipped by 6 bases and J by 6 bases; unmatched bases: 12. This CDR3 is built from 16 residues. CDR3 amino acids: CASSDPAGGPGNEQFF. The CDR3 coding sequence is TGTGCCAGCAGCGACCCGGCGGGGGGGCCGGGCAATGAGCAGTTCTTC.

The gene calls are TRBV12-3 or TRBV12-4 and TRBJ2-1; maybe TRBD2 (6 bases). The V end lost 2 bases, the J end lost 13 bases, and 15 bases lay between the germline ends. CDR3 length: 13 amino acids. The CDR3 loop is CASSLSLRGGQFF. The CDR3 DNA reads as TGTGCCAGCAGTTTATCCCTGCGGGGTGGACAGTTCTTC.

This sequence joins TRBV11-2 and TRBJ2-2; tentatively, D is TRBD2 (5 bases). From germline, CDR1 is SGHAT and CDR2 FQNNGV. The CDR3 length is 18 residues. The ends were cut back, 5 bases at V and 0 bases at J, with 19 bases in the middle. The CDR3 is CASSPRAVRQANTGELFF. The DNA of the CDR3 is TGTGCCAGCAGCCCGAGGGCCGTGAGACAAGCGAACACCGGGGAGCTGTTTTTT.

There are a few counts of this clonotype. The chain is built from TRBV7-2 and TRBJ2-3, with 8 bases matching TRBD1. This CDR3 comprises 17 residues. After removal of 3 bases from V and 1 base from J, the junction contained 9 bases not matched to a gene. From germline, CDR1 is SGHTA and CDR2 FQGNSA. The CDR3 loop reads CASSFPLRGRGTDTQYF. CDR3 nucleotide sequence: TGTGCCAGCAGCTTCCCCCTCAGGGGGCGCGGCACAGATACGCAGTATTTT.

V gene TRBV5-5 combines with J gene TRBJ2-7, with D perhaps matching TRBD2 (5 bases). There are 14 residues in the CDR3. V dropped 6 bases and J dropped 3 bases, with 16 bases sitting between them. Germline assignment: CDR1 SGHKS and CDR2 YYEKEE (reference sequence). CDR3 bases: TGTGCCAGCATGGGAACGGGATCATTCTACGAGCAGTACTTC. Its protein is CASMGTGSFYEQYF. Supplemented by reference TRBV5-5 and TRBJ2-7, the full variable domain reads DAGVTQSPTHLIKTRGQQVTLRCSPISGHKSVSWYQQVLGQGPQFIFQYYEKEERGRGNFPDRFSARQFPNYSSELNVNALLLGDSALYLCASMGTGSFYEQYFGPGTRLTVT.

DNA of the CDR3: TGTGCCAGCAGTTATTCACAGGGGTTAATGAACACTGAAGCTTTCTTT. Translation gives CASSYSQGLMNTEAFF. The rearrangement joins TRBV6-2 or TRBV6-3 to TRBJ1-1; 7 bases map to TRBD1. The V segment lost 3 bases and the J segment 0 bases; nucleotides outside the gene matches: 7. Germline assignment: CDR1 MNHEY and CDR2 SVGEGT. There are 16 residues in the CDR3.